This TCR beta chain was documented in a study of blood T cell repertoires in COVID-19. Study background: Acute and convalescent COVID-19 samples came from the United States, Italy and Spain. The analysed material was cDNA or gDNA that came from T cells, B-cell-depleted T cells, or PBMCs.

The CDR3 is made up of 16 amino acids. The J segment lost 1 base and the V segment lost 3 bases, leaving 8 bases of the junction unmatched. Germline assignment: CDR1 MGHRA and CDR2 YSYEKL. The protocol was immunoSEQ multiplex PCR, while the TCRdb copy is restricted to in-frame clones and leaves out a portion. The sample holds approximately 180,000 clones; 60% to 80% are singletons and the top ten take less than 30%. Sequencing used peripheral blood. The source is a woman aged 65 to 85 with acute or convalescent COVID-19. The genes are TRBV4-1 and TRBJ2-7, with 8 bases lining up with TRBD1. The CDR3 region is CASSHRQGIGSYEQYF. CDR3 nucleotide sequence: TGCGCCAGCAGCCATCGACAGGGGATAGGATCCTACGAGCAGTACTTC.